This paragraph reports one TCR beta chain. Its antigen is still unknown. This specimen belongs to a study of T cell responses to AZD1222 COVID-19 vaccine. Study-level points and caveats: Nearly half of spike-specific TCRs reportedly target unmutated variant regions.

Only in-frame clones appear in the TCRdb table, and some are missing; sequencing was by immunoSEQ multiplex PCR. The sample contains 130,000 or so clones, 85% to 95% of which appear only once. The TCR was taken from an adult in good health. Sequenced here: peripheral blood, sampled on day 0 of AZD1222 vaccination.

Here the CDR3 reads CATRGQPKNIQYF. The CDR3 coding sequence is TGTGCCACCAGGGGACAGCCCAAAAACATTCAGTACTTC. The genes are TRBV19 and TRBJ2-4, with TRBD1 identical over 7 bases. The germline CDR1 and CDR2 sequences are LNHDA and SQIVND (reference sequence). This CDR3 is built from 13 residues. After removal of 10 bases from V and 2 bases from J, the junction contained 5 bases not matched to a gene.